This T cell receptor beta chain was documented in a study of blood T cell repertoires in COVID-19. This clone is a singleton in its sample. Germline CDR1 and CDR2: LNHDA and SQIVND (reference sequence). J lost 2 bases, V lost 2 bases, and 0 bases had no gene match. CDR3 size: 14 residues. In the study's own analysis: Amplifying reference gene primers gave estimates of nucleated cell counts. Assay: immunoSEQ multiplex PCR; the TCRdb copy retains only in-frame clones and omits some. V and J calls and clone size are as listed in that table; D and trimming were resolved from the DNA. Among some 250,000 clones listed, 70% to 90% were seen once. Donors were grouped by their self-reported clinical history. Recovered Cohort 3 donors showed two negative PCRs, clearance, or symptom resolution.

Material: PBMCs or T cells enriched from blood (not recorded which). This TCR was sampled from a woman aged 45-65 years who had recovered from COVID-19. This rearrangement joins TRBV19 to TRBJ1-5; 7 bases map to TRBD1. The CDR3: CASSITGGNQPQHF. CDR3 DNA sequence: TGTGCCAGTAGTATAACAGGGGGCAATCAGCCCCAGCATTTT.